This T cell receptor (beta chain) stems from a study of blood T cells in healthy people across ages. Combining a sample-barcoded 5' primer with a J-beta primer mix, a second PCR ran for roughly 7 to 12 cycles. From the 5' RACE reads, TCRdb called clonotypes with MiXCR, one entry per CDR3 protein. The data show about 730,000 distinct CDR3 sequences, approximately 43% seen once. Trimming cost V 4 bases and J 8 bases, with 7 bases left between them. The CDR3 covers 12 residues. Germline CDR1 reads SGDLS; CDR2 reads YYNGEE. This receptor was taken from a woman aged 55 to 70 in good health. V and J are TRBV9 and TRBJ1-6; the D is unclear. Sequenced: blood. This CDR3 reads CASSLPDSPLHF. Written as DNA, the CDR3 is TGTGCCAGCAGCCTCCCGGATTCACCCCTCCACTTT.